This TCR beta chain was sequenced for a study of blood T cell repertoires in COVID-19. Study background: The samples span acute and convalescent COVID-19 from the United States, Italy and Spain. The cDNA or gDNA used as material had been derived from T cells, B-cell-depleted T cells, or PBMCs.

The J segment lost 4 bases and the V segment lost 3 bases, leaving 3 bases of the junction unmatched. Germline V gives CDR1 LGHDT, CDR2 YNNKEL (reference sequence). The CDR3 runs to 15 residues. Methods used by the authors: Reference gene primer amplification in the assay estimated nucleated cell counts. The repertoire was sequenced with immunoSEQ multiplex PCR; TCRdb's copy has only in-frame clones and lacks some. That table gives V, J and clone size, and the DNA gave D and trimming. Of 50,000 or so clones listed, around four fifths are singletons. The sample was peripheral blood. The receptor was derived from a man in his sixties or seventies with acute or convalescent COVID-19. The genes are TRBV3-1 (or the pseudogene TRBV3-2) and TRBJ2-1; TRBD2 aligns across 10 bases. CDR3 amino acids: CASSHHSGGYNEQFF. The CDR3 DNA is TGTGCCAGCAGCCATCATAGCGGGGGGTACAATGAGCAGTTCTTC.